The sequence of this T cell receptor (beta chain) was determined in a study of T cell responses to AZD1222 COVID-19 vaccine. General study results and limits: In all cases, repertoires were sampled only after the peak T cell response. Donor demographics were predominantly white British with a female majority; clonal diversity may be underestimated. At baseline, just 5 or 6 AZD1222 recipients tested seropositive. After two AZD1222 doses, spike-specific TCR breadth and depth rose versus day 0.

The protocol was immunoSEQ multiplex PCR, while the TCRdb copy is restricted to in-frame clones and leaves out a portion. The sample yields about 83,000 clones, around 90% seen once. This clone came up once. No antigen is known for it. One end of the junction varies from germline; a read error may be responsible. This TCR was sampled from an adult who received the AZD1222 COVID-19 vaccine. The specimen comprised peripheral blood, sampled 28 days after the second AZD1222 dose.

In DNA, the CDR3 is TGTGCCAGCAGTACATTTAGCGGGAGGGGGAATGGGCAGTTCTTC. This translates into CASSTFSGRGNGQFF. The V gene is TRBV6-5, the J gene TRBJ2-1; 11 nucleotides line up with TRBD2. The CDR3 sequence is 15 residues long. The germline CDR1 and CDR2 sequences are MNHEY and SVGAGI.